This TCR beta chain appears in the sequencing data of a study of blood T cell repertoires in COVID-19. Study-wide context: Some COVID-19 samples were acute and others convalescent; all came from the United States, Italy and Spain.

Per the original data handling: Researchers report that nucleated cell counts were estimated from reference gene primer amplification. The data were produced by immunoSEQ multiplex PCR, yet TCRdb's version contains in-frame clones alone and is incomplete. That table gives V, J and clone size, and the DNA gave D and trimming. The sample has 90,000 to 95,000 clones; approximately 86% are singletons. The sequence came from a woman in her 70s with acute or convalescent COVID-19. Source material: peripheral blood.

The CDR3, as DNA: TGTGCCAGCAGCTCGGGACAGGGCGGCACAGATACGCAGTATTTT. Its protein product is CASSSGQGGTDTQYF. This chain connects TRBV11-3 to TRBJ2-3; 9 bases map to TRBD1. CDR3 length: 15 amino acids. V shed 4 bases and J 1 base; nucleotides not matched to a gene: 3. Germline CDR1 reads SGHNT; CDR2 reads YENEEA.